Detailed here is one T cell receptor (beta chain). Its antigen remains unknown. The junction differs from germline at one of its ends, possibly a read error. Germline loops: CDR1 LNHDA, CDR2 SQIVND (reference sequence). CDR3 length equals 14 residues. Genomic DNA constituted the template upon which TCR beta VDJ and CDR3 profiling was performed. TCRdb reprocessed the reads with MiXCR, giving one entry per CDR3 protein. The sample holds a few hundred thousand distinct CDR3 sequences, 55% to 70% seen once. The data derive from a study of CD8+CD57+ T cells in acquired aplastic anemia. As for the study in general: Across the sorted CD4+ and CD8+ cells, DNA amounts averaged 3.2 ug. Study results and caveats: The number of CD8+ CDR3 sequences shared by patients and controls was roughly 30. Controls did not differ significantly from patients in CD8+ Simpson's diversity.

The source is a human donor in good health, serving as a control. This sequence joins TRBV19 and TRBJ1-6; a weak D match, TRBD1 (6 bases). The sample comprised sorted CD4+, CD8+, or CD8+CD57+ T cells (not recorded which) from PBMCs. Here the CDR3 reads CASGTNFYSAPQNF. The CDR3 DNA is TGTGCCAGTGGGACAAACTTCTATAGTGCGCCTCAAAACTTT. Using reference TRBV19 and TRBJ1-6 for the parts outside the CDR3, the full variable domain is DGGITQSPKYLFRKEGQNVTLSCEQNLNHDAMYWYRQDPGQGLRLIYYSQIVNDFQKGDIAEGYSVSREKKESFPLTVTSAQKNPTAFYLCASGTNFYSAPQNFGNGTRLTVT.